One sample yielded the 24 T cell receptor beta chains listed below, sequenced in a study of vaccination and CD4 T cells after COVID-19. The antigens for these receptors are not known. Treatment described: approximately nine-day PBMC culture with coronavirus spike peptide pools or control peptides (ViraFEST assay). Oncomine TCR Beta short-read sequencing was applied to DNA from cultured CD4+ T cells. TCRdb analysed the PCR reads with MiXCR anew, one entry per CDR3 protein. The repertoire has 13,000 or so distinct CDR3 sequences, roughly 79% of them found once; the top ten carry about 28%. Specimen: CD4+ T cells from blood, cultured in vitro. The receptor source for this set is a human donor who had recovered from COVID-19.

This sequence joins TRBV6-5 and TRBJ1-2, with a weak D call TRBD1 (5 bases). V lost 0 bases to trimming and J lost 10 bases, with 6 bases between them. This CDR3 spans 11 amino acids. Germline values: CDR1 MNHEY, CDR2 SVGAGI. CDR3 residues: CASSYSGVYTF. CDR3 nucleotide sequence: TGTGCCAGCAGTTACTCGGGGGTCTACACCTTC.

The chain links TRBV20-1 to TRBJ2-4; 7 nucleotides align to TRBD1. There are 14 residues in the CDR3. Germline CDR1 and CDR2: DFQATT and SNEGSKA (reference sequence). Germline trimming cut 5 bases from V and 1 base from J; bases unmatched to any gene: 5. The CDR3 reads CSAARGTAKNIQYF. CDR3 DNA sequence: TGCAGTGCTGCCAGGGGGACGGCCAAAAACATTCAGTACTTC.

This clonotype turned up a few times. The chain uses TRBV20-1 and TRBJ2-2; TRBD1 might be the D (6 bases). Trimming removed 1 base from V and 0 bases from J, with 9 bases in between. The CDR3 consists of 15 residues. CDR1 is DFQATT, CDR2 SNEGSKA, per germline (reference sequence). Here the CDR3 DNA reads TGCAGTGCTAGAGTTGGACAGTCGAACACCGGGGAGCTGTTTTTT. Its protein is CSARVGQSNTGELFF.

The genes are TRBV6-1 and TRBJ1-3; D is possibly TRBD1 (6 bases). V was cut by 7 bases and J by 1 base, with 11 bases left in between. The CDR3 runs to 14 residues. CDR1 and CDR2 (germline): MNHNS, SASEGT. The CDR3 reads CASKLQGSGNTIYF. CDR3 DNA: TGTGCCAGCAAGCTACAGGGTTCTGGAAACACCATATATTTT.

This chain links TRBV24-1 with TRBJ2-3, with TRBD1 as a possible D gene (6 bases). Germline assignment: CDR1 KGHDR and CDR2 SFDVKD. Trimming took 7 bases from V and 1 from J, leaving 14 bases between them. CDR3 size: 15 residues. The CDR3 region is CATSRGQTGTDTQYF. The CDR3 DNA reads TGTGCCACCAGCCGAGGACAGACGGGCACAGATACGCAGTATTTT.

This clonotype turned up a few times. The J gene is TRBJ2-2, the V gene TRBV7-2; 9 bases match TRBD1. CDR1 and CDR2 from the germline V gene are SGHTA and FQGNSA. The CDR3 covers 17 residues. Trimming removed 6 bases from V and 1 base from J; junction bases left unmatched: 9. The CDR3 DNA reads TGTGCCAGCAGACCAAACCGGGACAGGGTGAACACCGGGGAGCTGTTTTTT. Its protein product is CASRPNRDRVNTGELFF.

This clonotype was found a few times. The CDR3 region is CSSRTAGGGNQPQHF. The CDR3, as DNA: TGCAGTTCTCGAACGGCGGGAGGGGGCAATCAGCCCCAGCATTTT. V gene TRBV20-1 combines with J gene TRBJ1-5; D possibly corresponds to TRBD1 (5 bases). From germline, CDR1 is DFQATT and CDR2 SNEGSKA (reference sequence). Deletions cut 8 bases from V and 2 bases from J, with 19 bases between. The CDR3 runs 15 residues.

CDR3 DNA: TGTGCCAGCAGTTTAGTGGGGCTTGGAAACACCATATATTTT. Amino acids: CASSLVGLGNTIYF. The chain carries TRBV28 and TRBJ1-3; tentative D call: TRBD1 (5 bases). From germline, CDR1 is MDHEN and CDR2 SYDVKM. CDR3 size: 14 residues. V lost 2 bases, J lost 3 bases, and 8 bases lay in between.

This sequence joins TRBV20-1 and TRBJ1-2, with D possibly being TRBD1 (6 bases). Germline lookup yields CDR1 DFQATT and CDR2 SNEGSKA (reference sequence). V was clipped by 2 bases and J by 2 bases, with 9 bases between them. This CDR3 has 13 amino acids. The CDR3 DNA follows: TGCAGTGCTAGAACTACAGGGAACTATGGCTACACCTTC. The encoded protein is CSARTTGNYGYTF.

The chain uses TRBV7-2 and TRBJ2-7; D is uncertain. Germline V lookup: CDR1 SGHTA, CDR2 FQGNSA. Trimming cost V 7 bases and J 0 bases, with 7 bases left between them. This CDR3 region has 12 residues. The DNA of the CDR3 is TGTGCCAGCACCTCAAGCTCCTACGAGCAGTACTTC. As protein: CASTSSSYEQYF. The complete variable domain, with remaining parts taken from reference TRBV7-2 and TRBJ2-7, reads GAGVSQSPSNKVTEKGKDVELRCDPISGHTALYWYRQSLGQGLEFLIYFQGNSAPDKSGLPSDRFSAERTGGSVSTLTIQRTQQEDSAVYLCASTSSSYEQYFGPGTRLTVT.

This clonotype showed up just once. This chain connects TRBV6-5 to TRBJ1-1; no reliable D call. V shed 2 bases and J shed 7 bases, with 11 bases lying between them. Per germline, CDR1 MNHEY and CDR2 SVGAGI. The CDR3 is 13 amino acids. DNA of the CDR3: TGTGCCAGCAGTTACCGGGGATTAGGTGAAGCTTTCTTT. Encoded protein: CASSYRGLGEAFF.

CDR3 sequence (DNA): TGTGCCAGCAGTTTATTAGCCAGGGGGCATCAGCCCCAGCATTTT. Translated, it gives CASSLLARGHQPQHF. The V and J genes are TRBV28 and TRBJ1-5; 8 nucleotides agree with TRBD1. Trimming cost V 1 base and J 5 bases; bases outside gene matches: 4. This CDR3 region has 15 residues. Germline loops: CDR1 MDHEN, CDR2 SYDVKM.

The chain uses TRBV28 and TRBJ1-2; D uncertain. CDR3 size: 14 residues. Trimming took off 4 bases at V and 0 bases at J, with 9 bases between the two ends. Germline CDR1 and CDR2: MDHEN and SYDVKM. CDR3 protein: CASSYTHSNYGYTF. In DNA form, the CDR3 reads TGTGCCAGCAGTTATACTCATTCTAACTATGGCTACACCTTC.

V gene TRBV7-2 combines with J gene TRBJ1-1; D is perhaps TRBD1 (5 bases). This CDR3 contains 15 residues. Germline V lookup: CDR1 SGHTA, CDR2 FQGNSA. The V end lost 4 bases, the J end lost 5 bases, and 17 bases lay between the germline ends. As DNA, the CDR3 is TGTGCCAGCAGCTCCGTCGGGGCGGGGAGGACTGAAGCTTTCTTT. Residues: CASSSVGAGRTEAFF.

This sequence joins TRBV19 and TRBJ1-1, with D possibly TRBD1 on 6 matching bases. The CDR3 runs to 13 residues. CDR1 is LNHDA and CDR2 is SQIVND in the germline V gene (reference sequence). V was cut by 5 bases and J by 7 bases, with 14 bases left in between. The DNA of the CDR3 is TGTGCCAGTAGTGGACAGTACGTAAATGAAGCTTTCTTT. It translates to CASSGQYVNEAFF.

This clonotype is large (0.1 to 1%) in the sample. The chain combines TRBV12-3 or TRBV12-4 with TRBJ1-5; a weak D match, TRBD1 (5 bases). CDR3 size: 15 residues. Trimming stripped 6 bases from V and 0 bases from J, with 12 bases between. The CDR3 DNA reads TGTGCCAGCAGAGGGGAAAGGGGTAGCAATCAGCCCCAGCATTTT. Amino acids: CASRGERGSNQPQHF.

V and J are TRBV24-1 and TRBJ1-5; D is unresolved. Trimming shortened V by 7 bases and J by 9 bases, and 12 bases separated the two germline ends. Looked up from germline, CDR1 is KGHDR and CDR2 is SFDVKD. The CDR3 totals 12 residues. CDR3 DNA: TGTGCCACCAGCCCGGGGTTCGGGCCCCAGCATTTT. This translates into CATSPGFGPQHF.

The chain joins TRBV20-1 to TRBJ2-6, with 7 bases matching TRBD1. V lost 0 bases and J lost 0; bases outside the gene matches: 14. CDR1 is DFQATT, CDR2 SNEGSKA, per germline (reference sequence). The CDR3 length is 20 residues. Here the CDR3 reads CSARERTRDRIISGANVLTF. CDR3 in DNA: TGCAGTGCTAGAGAGAGGACCCGGGACAGAATAATCTCTGGGGCCAACGTCCTGACTTTC.

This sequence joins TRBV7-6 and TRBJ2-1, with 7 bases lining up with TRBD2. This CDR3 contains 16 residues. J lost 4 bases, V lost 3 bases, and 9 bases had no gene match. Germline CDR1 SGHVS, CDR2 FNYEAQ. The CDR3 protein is CASSFLSLADYNEQFF. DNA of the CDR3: TGTGCCAGCAGCTTTTTGTCGCTAGCGGATTACAATGAGCAGTTCTTC.

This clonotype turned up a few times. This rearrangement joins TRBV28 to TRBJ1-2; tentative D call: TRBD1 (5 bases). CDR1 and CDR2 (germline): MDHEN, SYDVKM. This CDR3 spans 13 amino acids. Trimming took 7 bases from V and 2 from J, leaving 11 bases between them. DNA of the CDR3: TGTGCCAGCACCAACAGGTTAAACTATGGCTACACCTTC. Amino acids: CASTNRLNYGYTF.

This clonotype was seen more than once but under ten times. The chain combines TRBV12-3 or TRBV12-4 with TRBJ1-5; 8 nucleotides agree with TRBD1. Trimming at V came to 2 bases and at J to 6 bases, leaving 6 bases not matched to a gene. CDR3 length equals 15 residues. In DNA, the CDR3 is TGTGCCAGCAGTTTAAGGACAGGGATCCCTCAGCCCCAGCATTTT. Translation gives CASSLRTGIPQPQHF.

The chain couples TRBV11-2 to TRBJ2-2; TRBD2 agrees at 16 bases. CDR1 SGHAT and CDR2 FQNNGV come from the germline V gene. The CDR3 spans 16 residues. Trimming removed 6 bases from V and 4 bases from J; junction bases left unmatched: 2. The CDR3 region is CASRGLAGGPTGELFF. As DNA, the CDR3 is TGTGCCAGCAGGGGACTAGCGGGAGGGCCCACCGGGGAGCTGTTTTTT.

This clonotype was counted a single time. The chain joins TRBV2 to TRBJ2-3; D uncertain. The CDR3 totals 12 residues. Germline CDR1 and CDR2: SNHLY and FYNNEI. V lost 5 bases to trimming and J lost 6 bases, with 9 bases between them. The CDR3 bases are TGTGCCAGCAGTAAGGACCGGGATACGCAGTATTTT. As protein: CASSKDRDTQYF.

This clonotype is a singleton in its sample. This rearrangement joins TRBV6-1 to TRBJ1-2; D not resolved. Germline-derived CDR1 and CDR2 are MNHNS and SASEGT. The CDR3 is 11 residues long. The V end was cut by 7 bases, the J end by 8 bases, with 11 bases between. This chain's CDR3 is CASNRGAGYTF. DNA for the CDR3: TGTGCCAGCAACCGGGGTGCAGGCTACACCTTC.